These 21 T cell receptor beta chains were sequenced from one sample in a study of early T cells in non-severe SARS-CoV-2 infection. TCRdb recomputed calls from the 5' RACE reads with MiXCR, one row per CDR3 protein. Of more than 65,000 distinct CDR3 sequences detected, roughly 15% appear once; the ten largest clones hold around 3.7%. The material was whole blood, obtained at baseline. All receptors derive from an adult who was a healthcare worker with PCR-confirmed SARS-CoV-2 infection or an uninfected control (not recorded which).

This clonotype occurred many times. This rearrangement joins TRBV10-2 to TRBJ2-2; D is perhaps TRBD2 (5 bases). Trimming took off 0 bases at V and 4 bases at J, with 12 bases between the two ends. Germline V gives CDR1 WSHSY, CDR2 SAAADI. This CDR3 has 16 amino acids. CDR3 nucleotides: TGCGCCAGCAGTGAGTCCGGACTCAGCGGCACCGGGGAGCTGTTTTTT. This gives the protein CASSESGLSGTGELFF.

This clonotype was detected many times. CDR3 loop: CSARDSRRGAKNIQYF. CDR3 DNA: TGCAGTGCTAGAGACTCTAGGCGTGGGGCCAAAAACATTCAGTACTTC. The chain couples TRBV20-1 to TRBJ2-4, with no clear D. Per germline, CDR1 DFQATT and CDR2 SNEGSKA (reference sequence). The CDR3 is 16 amino acids. Trimming took off 0 bases at V and 1 base at J, with 13 bases between the two ends.

In its sample, this clonotype was seen a few times. V gene TRBV7-6 combines with J gene TRBJ2-3; no definite D call. The germline V gene has CDR1 SGHVS and CDR2 FNYEAQ. V was cut by 5 bases and J by 9 bases, with 15 bases left in between. CDR3 length: 13 amino acids. The CDR3 sequence is CASSAPSGLTQYF. CDR3 sequence (DNA): TGTGCCAGCAGCGCTCCCTCGGGCTTGACGCAGTATTTT.

The rearrangement joins TRBV9 to TRBJ2-5; 13 bases are a match to TRBD2. This CDR3 spans 16 amino acids. V was pared by 3 bases and J by 5 bases, with 7 bases of the junction left unmatched. Germline values: CDR1 SGDLS, CDR2 YYNGEE. The CDR3 is CASSATSGRAAETQYF. For the CDR3, the DNA is TGTGCCAGCAGCGCCACTAGCGGGAGGGCCGCGGAGACCCAGTACTTC.

This clonotype was observed a handful of times. The rearrangement links TRBV7-9 to TRBJ2-1; D perhaps matches TRBD1 (6 bases). The CDR3 length is 16 residues. Germline CDR1 SEHNR, CDR2 FQNEAQ (reference sequence). V dropped 5 bases and J dropped 1 base, with 15 bases sitting between them. CDR3: CASSAGEGWSYNEQFF. CDR3 coding DNA: TGTGCCAGCAGCGCAGGGGAAGGTTGGTCCTACAATGAGCAGTTCTTC.

The chain couples TRBV7-9 to TRBJ2-7; D might be TRBD1 (6 bases). Germline-derived CDR1 and CDR2 are SEHNR and FQNEAQ (reference sequence). The V gene lost 5 bases and the J gene lost 0 bases, with 11 bases spanning the gap. The length of the CDR3 is 14 residues. The CDR3: CASSPTDSSYEQYF. The CDR3 coding sequence is TGTGCCAGCAGCCCGACGGACAGCTCCTACGAGCAGTACTTC.

J is TRBJ1-5 and V is TRBV3-1, with D unclear. V lost 3 bases to trimming and J lost 4 bases, with 7 bases between them. The CDR3 runs to 13 residues. The germline V gene encodes CDR1 LGHDT and CDR2 YNNKEL (reference sequence). As DNA, the CDR3 is TGTGCCAGCAGCCACGGGGTTAATCAGCCCCAGCATTTT. This gives the protein CASSHGVNQPQHF.

This clonotype was seen only a few times. The chain carries TRBV18 and TRBJ2-3; D might be TRBD1 or TRBD2, each matching 5 bases. The V end was cut by 5 bases, the J end by 2 bases, with 17 bases between. Per germline, CDR1 KGHSH and CDR2 LQKENI. The CDR3 length is 16 residues. The CDR3, as DNA: TGTGCCAGCTCAGCTTTCCGGGACGTCTACACAGATACGCAGTATTTT. Protein sequence: CASSAFRDVYTDTQYF.

This clonotype has ten or more counts. The chain couples TRBV2 to TRBJ2-7; D is perhaps TRBD1 (6 bases). Germline assignment: CDR1 SNHLY and CDR2 FYNNEI. V lost 5 bases to trimming and J lost 2 bases, with 16 bases between them. The CDR3 totals 15 residues. The CDR3 here is CASSLQGRGPYEQYF. For the CDR3, the DNA is TGTGCCAGCAGTTTACAGGGAAGGGGCCCCTACGAGCAGTACTTC.

At least ten counts were recorded for this clonotype. The V call is TRBV11-2, the J call TRBJ2-1; TRBD1 matches at 7 bases. Germline V gives CDR1 SGHAT, CDR2 FQNNGV. V gave up 4 bases and J gave up 5 bases; unmatched junction bases: 5. This CDR3 contains 14 residues. The DNA for the CDR3 is TGTGCCAGCAGCTCCGGACAGGTACACAATGAGCAGTTCTTC. Translating gives CASSSGQVHNEQFF. Full variable domain (remainder filled in from reference TRBV11-2 and TRBJ2-1): EAGVAQSPRYKIIEKRQSVAFWCNPISGHATLYWYQQILGQGPKLLIQFQNNGVVDDSQLPKDRFSAERLKGVDSTLKIQPAKLEDSAVYLCASSSGQVHNEQFFGPGTRLTVL.

This clonotype has at least ten counts. The chain joins TRBV7-6 to TRBJ2-5, with D perhaps TRBD1 (5 bases). V dropped 5 bases and J dropped 7 bases, with 23 bases sitting between them. The CDR3 sequence is 16 residues long. Germline CDR1 reads SGHVS; CDR2 reads FNYEAQ. CDR3 amino acids: CASSPGNSSPQGTQYF. CDR3 DNA: TGTGCCAGCAGCCCTGGGAATAGCAGCCCTCAGGGGACCCAGTACTTC.

The V call is TRBV29-1, the J call TRBJ2-1; D might be TRBD1 (5 bases). Germline lookup yields CDR1 SQVTM and CDR2 ANQGSEA. Trimming left V 4 bases short and J 7 bases short, with 8 bases between. This CDR3 spans 11 amino acids. DNA of the CDR3: TGCAGCGTTGGTGCAGGGAATGAGCAGTTCTTC. Translated, it gives CSVGAGNEQFF.

This clonotype has just a few counts. V usage is TRBV6-4 and J usage is TRBJ2-2, with 9 bases identical to TRBD1. CDR3 size: 14 residues. Trimming removed 4 bases from V and 3 bases from J; junction bases left unmatched: 0. Per the germline V gene, CDR1 is MRHNA and CDR2 is SNTAGT. CDR3 protein: CASSGQGDTGELFF. In DNA, the CDR3 is TGTGCCAGCAGTGGACAGGGGGACACCGGGGAGCTGTTTTTT.

The chain combines TRBV12-3 or TRBV12-4 with TRBJ1-1; the D gene is possibly TRBD1 (5 bases). V was trimmed by 8 bases and J by 3 bases, leaving 16 bases between them. CDR3 length: 14 amino acids. In DNA form, the CDR3 reads TGTGCCAGCTCCTCCCAGTCCAGGGACACTGAAGCTTTCTTT. As protein: CASSSQSRDTEAFF.

Only a few counts were recorded for this clonotype. The chain couples TRBV20-1 to TRBJ1-1; 7 nucleotides agree with TRBD1. This CDR3 region has 14 residues. V lost 0 bases to trimming and J lost 6 bases; unmatched junction nucleotides: 7. Germline CDR1 DFQATT, CDR2 SNEGSKA (reference sequence). CDR3 in amino acids: CSARETGMMAEAFF. CDR3 DNA: TGCAGTGCTAGAGAGACAGGGATGATGGCTGAAGCTTTCTTT.

The CDR3 protein is CASSLMAGGSTDTQYF. The CDR3 DNA is TGTGCCAGCAGCTTAATGGCGGGAGGTAGCACAGATACGCAGTATTTT. J is TRBJ2-3 and V is TRBV7-3; TRBD2 matches at 8 bases. The CDR3 covers 16 residues. V was clipped by 1 base and J by 0 bases; unmatched bases: 3. CDR1 and CDR2 from the germline V gene are SGHTA and FQGTGA.

This clonotype was seen more than once but under ten times. The chain uses TRBV20-1 and TRBJ1-4; D is ambiguous. This CDR3 has 13 residues. In germline, CDR1 is DFQATT, CDR2 SNEGSKA (reference sequence). The ends were cut back, 1 base at V and 3 bases at J, with 6 bases in the middle. CDR3 region: CSARGASNEKLFF. CDR3 sequence (DNA): TGCAGTGCTAGAGGCGCTTCTAATGAAAAACTGTTTTTT.

This clonotype has more than one count but fewer than ten. The V call is TRBV7-2, the J call TRBJ2-7; 7 positions agree with TRBD1. The ends lost 0 bases at V and 0 bases at J; junction bases unmatched: 5. CDR1 is SGHTA, CDR2 FQGNSA, per germline. The CDR3 totals 16 residues. DNA of the CDR3: TGTGCCAGCAGCTTAGCGGGACAGCGAAGCTCCTACGAGCAGTACTTC. It translates to CASSLAGQRSSYEQYF.

The table lists this clonotype with a few counts. This chain connects TRBV18 to TRBJ1-1, with D possibly TRBD1 on 6 matching bases. This CDR3 region has 13 residues. Germline V lookup: CDR1 KGHSH, CDR2 LQKENI. Trimming shortened V by 6 bases and J by 2 bases, and 10 bases separated the two germline ends. The CDR3 is CASSRTDNTEAFF. The DNA for the CDR3 is TGTGCCAGCTCTCGGACAGACAACACTGAAGCTTTCTTT.

The genes are TRBV18 and TRBJ2-7, with 9 bases fitting TRBD1. The CDR3 is made up of 15 amino acids. J gave up 6 bases and V 3 bases, and 9 bases lay outside the gene matches. Germline CDR1 reads KGHSH; CDR2 reads LQKENI. CDR3 DNA sequence: TGTGCCAGCTCACCCGGGACAGGGCGGGGTGGCGAGCAGTACTTC. This encodes CASSPGTGRGGEQYF.

This clonotype was seen more than once but under ten times. This CDR3 is CASSFDSRTSKDTQYF. CDR3 coding DNA: TGTGCCAGCAGCTTCGACTCTAGGACTAGTAAAGATACGCAGTATTTT. This sequence joins TRBV7-6 and TRBJ2-3; 7 bases agree with TRBD2. CDR1 SGHVS and CDR2 FNYEAQ come from the germline V gene. With V trimmed by 3 bases and J by 5 bases, 11 bases remained unmatched. The CDR3 is made up of 16 amino acids.